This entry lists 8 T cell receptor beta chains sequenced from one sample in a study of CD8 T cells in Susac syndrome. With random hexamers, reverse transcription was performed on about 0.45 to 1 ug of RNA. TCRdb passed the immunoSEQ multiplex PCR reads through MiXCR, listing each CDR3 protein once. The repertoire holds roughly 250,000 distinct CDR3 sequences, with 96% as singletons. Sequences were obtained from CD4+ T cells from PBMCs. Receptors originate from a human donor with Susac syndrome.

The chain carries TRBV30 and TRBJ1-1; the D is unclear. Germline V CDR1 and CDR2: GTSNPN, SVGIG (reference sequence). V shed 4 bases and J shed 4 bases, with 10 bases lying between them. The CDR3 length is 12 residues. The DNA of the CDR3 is TGTGCCTGGACAGGCGATCGCACTGAAGCTTTCTTT. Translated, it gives CAWTGDRTEAFF.

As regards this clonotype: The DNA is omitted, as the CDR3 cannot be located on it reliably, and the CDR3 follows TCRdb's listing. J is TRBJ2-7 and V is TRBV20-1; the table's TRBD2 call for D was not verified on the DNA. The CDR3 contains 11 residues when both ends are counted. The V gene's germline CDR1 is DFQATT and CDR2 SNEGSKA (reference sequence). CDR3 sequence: CSTSERGEQYF.

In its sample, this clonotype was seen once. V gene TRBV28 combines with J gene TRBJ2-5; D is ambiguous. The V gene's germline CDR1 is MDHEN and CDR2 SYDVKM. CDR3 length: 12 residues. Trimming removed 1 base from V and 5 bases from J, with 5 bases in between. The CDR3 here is CASSLYGETQYF. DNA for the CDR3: TGTGCCAGCAGTTTATATGGTGAGACCCAGTACTTC.

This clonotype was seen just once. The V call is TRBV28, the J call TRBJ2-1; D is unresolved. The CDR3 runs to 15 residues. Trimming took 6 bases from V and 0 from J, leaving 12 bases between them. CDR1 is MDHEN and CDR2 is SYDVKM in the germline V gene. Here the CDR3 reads CASRQDWTSYNEQFF. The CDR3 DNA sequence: TGTGCCAGCAGACAAGACTGGACCTCCTACAATGAGCAGTTCTTC.

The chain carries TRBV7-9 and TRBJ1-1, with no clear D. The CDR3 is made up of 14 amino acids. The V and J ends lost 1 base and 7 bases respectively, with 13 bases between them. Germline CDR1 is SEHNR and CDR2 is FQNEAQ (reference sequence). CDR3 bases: TGTGCCAGCAGCTTAGAGGACTATAGAAATGAAGCTTTCTTT. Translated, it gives CASSLEDYRNEAFF.

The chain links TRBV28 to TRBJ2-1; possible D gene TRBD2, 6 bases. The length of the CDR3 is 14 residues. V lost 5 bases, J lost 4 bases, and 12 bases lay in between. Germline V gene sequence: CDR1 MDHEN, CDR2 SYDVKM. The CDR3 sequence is CASSNHGGYNEQFF. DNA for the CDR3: TGTGCCAGCAGTAACCACGGGGGATACAATGAGCAGTTCTTC.

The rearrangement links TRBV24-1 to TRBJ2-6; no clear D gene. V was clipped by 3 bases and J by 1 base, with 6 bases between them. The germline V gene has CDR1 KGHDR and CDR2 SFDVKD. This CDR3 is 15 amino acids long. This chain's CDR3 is CATSDPRSGANVLTF. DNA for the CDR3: TGTGCCACCAGTGATCCCAGGTCTGGGGCCAACGTCCTGACTTTC.

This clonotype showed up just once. CDR3 DNA sequence: TGCAGCGTTGACGGTACAGGGGAGCGCTACGAGCAGTACTTC. Translating gives CSVDGTGERYEQYF. The genes are TRBV29-1 and TRBJ2-7; 7 nucleotides align to TRBD1. The trim removed 3 bases at V and 3 bases at J, leaving 8 bases unmatched. There are 14 residues in the CDR3. Germline CDR1 is SQVTM and CDR2 is ANQGSEA.